The 7 T cell receptor beta chains below come from one sample, sequenced in a study of blood T cell repertoires in COVID-19. Sequenced by immunoSEQ multiplex PCR; TCRdb stores in-frame clones only, minus some. The table shows roughly 200,000 clones, with 87% occurring only once. Sample: peripheral blood. The receptors were gathered from a woman between 18 and 29 years old who had recovered from COVID-19.

The V and J genes are TRBV2 and TRBJ1-2; 10 bases match TRBD1. This CDR3 comprises 14 residues. Germline V gene data show CDR1 as SNHLY and CDR2 as FYNNEI. V shed 10 bases, J shed 2 bases, and the junction held 7 bases outside the gene matches. This chain's CDR3 is CAITTGGSNYGYTF. CDR3 sequence (DNA): TGTGCCATCACGACAGGGGGCTCGAACTATGGCTACACCTTC.

The chain combines TRBV5-1 with TRBJ2-2; 7 nucleotides agree with TRBD2. The CDR3 length is 14 residues. With V trimmed by 0 bases and J by 7 bases, 3 bases remained unmatched. The germline V gene has CDR1 SGHRS and CDR2 YFSETQ. As DNA, the CDR3 is TGCGCCAGCAGCTTGGCTGGCGGGAGCGGGGAGCTGTTTTTT. The encoded protein is CASSLAGGSGELFF.

The chain recombines TRBV6-5 with TRBJ1-5, with 7 bases matching TRBD1. J gave up 6 bases and V 7 bases, and 6 bases lay outside the gene matches. The CDR3 totals 13 residues. Per the germline V gene, CDR1 is MNHEY and CDR2 is SVGAGI. The CDR3 region has the DNA TGTGCCAGCACCGCGACAGGGCCTCAGCCCCAGCATTTT. It is translated as CASTATGPQPQHF.

The rearrangement joins TRBV7-9 to TRBJ2-1; weak D call: TRBD1 (5 bases). This CDR3 comprises 17 residues. Germline CDR1 is SEHNR and CDR2 is FQNEAQ (reference sequence). V was trimmed by 0 bases and J by 6 bases, leaving 18 bases between them. The CDR3 loop reads CASSLAETAFSFNEQFF. CDR3 DNA sequence: TGTGCCAGCAGCTTAGCAGAGACAGCCTTTTCGTTCAATGAGCAGTTCTTC.

The gene calls are TRBV19 and TRBJ1-5, with D perhaps TRBD1 (6 bases). Trimming took 5 bases from V and 0 from J, leaving 14 bases between them. CDR3 length: 16 amino acids. Germline V gene data show CDR1 as LNHDA and CDR2 as SQIVND (reference sequence). CDR3 bases: TGTGCCAGTAGTGGTCGGGACAACTATAGCAATCAGCCCCAGCATTTT. As protein: CASSGRDNYSNQPQHF.

V and J are TRBV5-1 and TRBJ2-3; 10 bases fit TRBD2. This CDR3 has 16 amino acids. With 4 bases clipped from V and 2 bases from J, the junction kept 7 bases outside the gene matches. Germline values: CDR1 SGHRS, CDR2 YFSETQ. The DNA of the CDR3 is TGCGCCAGCAGCCCCGGACTAGCGGTCCCCACAGATACGCAGTATTTT. Residues: CASSPGLAVPTDTQYF.

The chain carries TRBV5-1 and TRBJ1-2; 7 bases map to TRBD1. J was trimmed by 8 bases and V by 0 bases; bases with no gene match: 4. Germline values: CDR1 SGHRS, CDR2 YFSETQ. The CDR3 loop spans 13 amino acids. CDR3: CASSLDVTGGYTF. CDR3 bases: TGCGCCAGCAGCTTGGACGTGACAGGGGGCTACACCTTC.